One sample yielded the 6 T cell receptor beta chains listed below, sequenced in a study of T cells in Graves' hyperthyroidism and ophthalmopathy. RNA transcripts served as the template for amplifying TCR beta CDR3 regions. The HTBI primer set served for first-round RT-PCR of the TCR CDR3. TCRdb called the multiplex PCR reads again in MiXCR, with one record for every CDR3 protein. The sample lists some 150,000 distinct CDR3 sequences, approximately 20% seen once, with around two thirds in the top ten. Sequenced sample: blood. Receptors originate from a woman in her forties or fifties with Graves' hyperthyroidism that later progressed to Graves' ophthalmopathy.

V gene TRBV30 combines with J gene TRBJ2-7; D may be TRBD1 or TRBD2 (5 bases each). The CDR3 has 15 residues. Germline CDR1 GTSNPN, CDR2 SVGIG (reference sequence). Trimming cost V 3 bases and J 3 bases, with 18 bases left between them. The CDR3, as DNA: TGTGCCTGGAGCCTGACGTCGGGGCCCCTCTACGAGCAGTACTTC. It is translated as CAWSLTSGPLYEQYF.

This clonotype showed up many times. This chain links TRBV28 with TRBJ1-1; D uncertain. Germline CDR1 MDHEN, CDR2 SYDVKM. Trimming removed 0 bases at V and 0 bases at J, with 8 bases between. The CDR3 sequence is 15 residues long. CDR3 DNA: TGTGCCAGCAGTTTATGGGCAGAGATGAACACTGAAGCTTTCTTT. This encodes CASSLWAEMNTEAFF.

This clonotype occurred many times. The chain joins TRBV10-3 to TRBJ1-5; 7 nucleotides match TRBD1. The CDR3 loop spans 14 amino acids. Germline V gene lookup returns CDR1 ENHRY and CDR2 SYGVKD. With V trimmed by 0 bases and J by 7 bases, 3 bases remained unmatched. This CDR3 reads CAISESQGTQPQHF. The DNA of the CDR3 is TGTGCCATCAGTGAGTCACAGGGGACCCAGCCCCAGCATTTT.

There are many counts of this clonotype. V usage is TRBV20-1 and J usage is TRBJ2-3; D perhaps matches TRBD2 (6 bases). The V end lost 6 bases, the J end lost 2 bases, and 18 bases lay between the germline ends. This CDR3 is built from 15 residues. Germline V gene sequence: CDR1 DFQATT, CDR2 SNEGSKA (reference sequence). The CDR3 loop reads CSASLSVAVTDTQYF. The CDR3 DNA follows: TGCAGTGCGAGTCTCTCGGTAGCGGTCACAGATACGCAGTATTTT.

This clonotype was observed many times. CDR3 region: CASGTGHQETQYF. CDR3 in DNA: TGTGCCAGCGGAACAGGACATCAAGAGACCCAGTACTTC. The V gene is TRBV2, the J gene TRBJ2-5; D is perhaps TRBD1 (5 bases). Germline CDR1 reads SNHLY; CDR2 reads FYNNEI. CDR3 length: 13 residues. V was shortened by 8 bases and J by 2 bases, with 12 bases between the two germline ends.

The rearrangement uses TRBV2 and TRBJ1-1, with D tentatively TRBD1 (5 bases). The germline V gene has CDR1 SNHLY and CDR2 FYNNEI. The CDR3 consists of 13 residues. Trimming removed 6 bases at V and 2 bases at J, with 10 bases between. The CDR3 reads CASRYRTNTEAFF. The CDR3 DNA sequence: TGTGCCAGCAGATACAGGACAAACACTGAAGCTTTCTTT. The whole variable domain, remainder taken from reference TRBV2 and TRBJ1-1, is EPEVTQTPSHQVTQMGQEVILRCVPISNHLYFYWYRQILGQKVEFLVSFYNNEISEKSEIFDDQFSVERPDGSNFTLKIRSTKLEDSAMYFCASRYRTNTEAFFGQGTRLTVV.